A selection of T cell receptor beta chains follows, all from one sample in a study of post-analysis software for immune sequencing data. MiXCR, run by TCRdb on the PCR reads, gives a single entry per CDR3 protein. The repertoire has almost 700,000 distinct CDR3 sequences, over 45% of them found once; the top ten carry over 9%. Specimen: blood. The origin of the receptors is a girl under 10 years old with multiple sclerosis. Both conserved end residues are part of each CDR3. The D gene is left open where the match is weak. For some rows the clone size is stated as once, few or many, or as a class when expanded; others skip it.

d_call	clone_size	v_call	j_call	cdr3_length	cdr3_aa	cdr3_nt
TRBD2	NA	TRBV20-1	TRBJ2-5	16	CSASDSGGRRGETQYF	TGCAGTGCTAGCGATAGCGGGGGCCGCCGAGGTGAGACCCAGTACTTC
NA	NA	TRBV18	TRBJ2-7	15	CASSRMDWGSYEQYF	TGTGCCAGCTCTCGGATGGATTGGGGCTCCTACGAGCAGTACTTC
NA	few	TRBV12-3/TRBV12-4	TRBJ2-7	13	CASSLTISYEQYF	TGTGCCAGCAGTTTAACTATCAGCTACGAGCAGTACTTC
TRBD2	few	TRBV7-3	TRBJ2-3	17	CASSQLTSGYYTDTQYF	TGTGCCAGCAGCCAGCTAACTAGCGGTTACTACACAGATACGCAGTATTTT
NA	NA	TRBV12-3/TRBV12-4	TRBJ2-5	13	CASSFNSGETQYF	TGTGCCAGCAGTTTCAACTCGGGGGAGACCCAGTACTTC
NA	few	TRBV10-3	TRBJ1-6	13	CATLEGDYSPLHF	TGTGCCACCCTGGAGGGGGATTATTCACCCCTCCACTTT
TRBD1	NA	TRBV7-9	TRBJ2-7	15	CASSPGRDREYEQYF	TGTGCCAGCAGCCCAGGCCGGGACAGGGAATACGAGCAGTACTTC
TRBD1	few	TRBV7-9	TRBJ1-2	14	CASSGGQANYGYTF	TGTGCCAGCAGCGGCGGACAGGCGAACTATGGCTACACCTTC
TRBD1	NA	TRBV20-1	TRBJ2-7	14	CSAWPGQESYEQYF	TGCAGTGCTTGGCCGGGACAGGAGTCCTACGAGCAGTACTTC
NA	NA	TRBV7-2	TRBJ2-5	13	CASSYRVQGTQYF	TGTGCCAGCAGCTACAGGGTCCAAGGGACCCAGTACTTC
NA	NA	TRBV27	TRBJ2-7	11	CASSSYGEQYF	TGTGCCAGCAGTTCGTACGGCGAGCAGTACTTC
NA	NA	TRBV20-1	TRBJ1-2	11	CSARGRYGYTF	TGCAGTGCGCGGGGGCGGTATGGCTACACCTTC
TRBD1	NA	TRBV6-6	TRBJ2-7	15	CASSYLGQGSSAQYF	TGTGCCAGCAGTTACTTGGGACAGGGGAGTTCGGCCCAGTACTTC
NA	few	TRBV20-1	TRBJ2-1	11	CSASPHNEQFF	TGCAGTGCTAGCCCCCACAATGAGCAGTTCTTC
NA	NA	TRBV7-9	TRBJ2-3	14	CASSPVILDNTQYF	TGTGCCAGCAGCCCCGTTATATTGGACAATACGCAGTATTTT
NA	NA	TRBV5-1	TRBJ1-1	15	CASRPSSLLNTEAFF	TGCGCCAGCAGGCCTTCCTCGCTACTGAACACTGAAGCTTTCTTT
TRBD1	few	TRBV5-1	TRBJ2-7	16	CASFIDSGTGSYEQYF	TGCGCCAGCTTCATAGATTCGGGGACAGGGTCCTACGAGCAGTACTTC
TRBD1	NA	TRBV7-2	TRBJ2-1	16	CASSLLTGAGYNEQFF	TGTGCCAGCAGCCTCCTGACAGGGGCCGGGTACAATGAGCAGTTCTTC
NA	few	TRBV5-1	TRBJ2-1	15	CASSLEWRDGNEQFF	TGCGCCAGCAGCTTGGAATGGAGGGACGGGAATGAGCAGTTCTTC
NA	once	TRBV10-3	TRBJ2-4	15	CAISRTDLAKNIQYF	TGTGCCATCAGTAGGACGGACCTAGCCAAAAACATTCAGTACTTC
TRBD2	NA	TRBV7-9	TRBJ2-1	17	CASSLTLPSGGANEQFF	TGTGCCAGCAGCTTAACCCTTCCTAGCGGGGGGGCAAATGAGCAGTTCTTC
NA	NA	TRBV7-9	TRBJ2-7	14	CASSLSGTNYVQYF	TGTGCCAGCAGCTTAAGCGGCACGAACTACGTGCAGTACTTC
NA	few	TRBV6-6	TRBJ2-5	16	CASSYGGGHPPETQYF	TGTGCCAGCAGTTACGGGGGCGGCCATCCCCCAGAGACCCAGTACTTC
TRBD2	NA	TRBV7-3	TRBJ2-7	15	CASSSRGGMVYEQYF	TGTGCCAGCAGCTCCCGGGGAGGGATGGTATACGAGCAGTACTTC
NA	NA	TRBV20-1	TRBJ2-3	13	CSARARRTDTQYF	TGCAGTGCTAGAGCGCGCAGGACAGATACGCAGTATTTT
TRBD2	few	TRBV7-9	TRBJ2-1	14	CASSLRTSDHEQFF	TGTGCCAGCAGCTTACGGACTAGCGACCATGAGCAGTTCTTC
NA	NA	TRBV20-1	TRBJ1-5	16	CSARGSSPLGNQPQHF	TGCAGTGCTAGAGGGTCCAGTCCGTTAGGCAATCAGCCCCAGCATTTT
TRBD1	NA	TRBV12-3/TRBV12-4	TRBJ2-1	15	CASSSRDRGSGEQFF	TGTGCCAGCAGCTCCCGCGACAGGGGATCGGGTGAGCAGTTCTTC
TRBD2	NA	TRBV9	TRBJ2-3	16	CASSALAGFITDTQYF	TGTGCCAGCAGCGCCCTAGCGGGTTTTATCACAGATACGCAGTATTTT
NA	few	TRBV29-1	TRBJ2-7	13	CSVAGLRSYEQYF	TGCAGCGTGGCAGGGTTGAGGTCCTACGAGCAGTACTTC
TRBD2	NA	TRBV29-1	TRBJ2-1	14	CSVEAREGLWWQFF	TGCAGCGTTGAAGCACGGGAGGGCCTTTGGTGGCAGTTCTTC
NA	NA	TRBV7-2	TRBJ2-2	13	CASSSFAGQELFF	TGTGCCAGCAGCTCCTTCGCCGGGCAGGAGCTGTTTTTT
TRBD1	once	TRBV6-5	TRBJ1-2	15	CASSYSGTGSESYTF	TGTGCCAGCAGTTATTCCGGGACAGGGTCCGAGAGCTACACCTTC
TRBD1	NA	TRBV5-1	TRBJ2-3	17	CASSLAPPGGSTDTQYF	TGCGCCAGCAGCTTGGCACCCCCAGGGGGTTCTACAGATACGCAGTATTTT
NA	NA	TRBV6-2/TRBV6-3	TRBJ2-1	12	CASGVGWETQFF	TGTGCCAGCGGAGTAGGATGGGAGACCCAGTTCTTC
TRBD2	NA	TRBV29-1	TRBJ2-1	14	CSVGAGARYDEQFF	TGCAGCGTTGGGGCGGGAGCTAGGTACGATGAGCAGTTCTTC
NA	NA	TRBV7-2	TRBJ1-2	14	CASSSEGGNYGYTF	TGTGCCAGCAGCTCCGAAGGGGGGAATTATGGCTACACCTTC
NA	NA	TRBV7-9	TRBJ2-1	12	CASSPTLHEQFF	TGTGCCAGCAGTCCGACGCTCCATGAGCAGTTCTTC
NA	NA	TRBV29-1	TRBJ1-2	17	CSVELERTAPSNYGYTF	TGCAGCGTTGAATTAGAAAGGACAGCCCCCTCGAACTATGGCTACACCTTC
NA	few	TRBV20-1	TRBJ2-7	11	CSARIGSEQYF	TGCAGTGCTAGGATAGGAAGTGAGCAGTACTTC
TRBD1	NA	TRBV7-2	TRBJ1-2	15	CASSEYPGQGYGYTF	TGTGCCAGCAGCGAATATCCGGGACAGGGGTATGGCTACACCTTC
NA	few	TRBV4-3	TRBJ1-2	15	CASSQDHGVGYGYTF	TGCGCCAGCAGCCAAGATCATGGGGTCGGCTATGGCTACACCTTC
NA	NA	TRBV12-3/TRBV12-4	TRBJ2-7	12	CASSLANYEQYF	TGTGCCAGCAGTTTAGCCAACTACGAGCAGTACTTC
TRBD2	few	TRBV20-1	TRBJ2-1	14	CSALPGLALDEQFF	TGCAGTGCGTTACCGGGACTAGCGCTGGATGAGCAGTTCTTC
NA	NA	TRBV13	TRBJ2-7	13	CASSLSVWHEQYF	TGTGCCAGCAGCTTAAGTGTGTGGCACGAGCAGTACTTC
NA	NA	TRBV7-2	TRBJ2-3	15	CASSLESIGTDTQYF	TGTGCCAGCAGCTTAGAAAGTATCGGGACAGATACGCAGTATTTT
NA	few	TRBV20-1	TRBJ2-1	15	CSARATGRSYNEQFF	TGCAGTGCTAGGGCGACAGGCCGCTCCTACAATGAGCAGTTCTTC
NA	NA	TRBV27	TRBJ1-6	15	CASSLIGTWNSPLHF	TGTGCCAGCAGTTTAATCGGGACCTGGAATTCACCCCTCCACTTT
NA	NA	TRBV5-1	TRBJ2-5	15	CASSLARRGGETQYF	TGCGCCAGCAGCTTGGCCCGCAGGGGTGGAGAGACCCAGTACTTC
NA	few	TRBV11-2	TRBJ2-7	17	CASSRIRGRPLDYEQYF	TGTGCCAGCAGCCGGATTAGGGGCAGGCCGCTGGACTACGAGCAGTACTTC
NA	NA	TRBV6-6	TRBJ2-3	13	CASSPGFTDTQYF	TGTGCCAGCAGCCCAGGATTCACAGATACGCAGTATTTT
NA	NA	TRBV29-1	TRBJ1-5	12	CSVGGANQPQHF	TGCAGCGTTGGTGGGGCTAATCAGCCCCAGCATTTT
NA	once	TRBV6-6	TRBJ1-2	14	CASSSTRANYGYTF	TGTGCCAGCAGTTCAACCCGGGCGAACTATGGCTACACCTTC
NA	NA	TRBV25-1	TRBJ2-5	15	CASSEVRGGQETQYF	TGTGCCAGCAGTGAGGTGAGGGGTGGCCAAGAGACCCAGTACTTC
TRBD1	NA	TRBV24-1	TRBJ1-4	17	CATSDLKPGQDNEKLVF	TGTGCCACCAGTGATTTGAAGCCGGGACAGGATAATGAAAAACTGGTTTTT
TRBD2	NA	TRBV6-5	TRBJ2-3	15	CASSVAGGPTDTQYF	TGTGCCAGCAGTGTAGCGGGGGGTCCTACAGATACGCAGTATTTT
TRBD2	NA	TRBV20-1	TRBJ2-3	16	CSARDRGTSLADTQYF	TGCAGTGCTAGAGATAGGGGGACTAGCCTCGCAGATACGCAGTATTTT
TRBD1	few	TRBV9	TRBJ2-7	19	CASSVKSSTDRGLAYEQYF	TGTGCCAGCAGCGTCAAGAGTTCGACCGACAGGGGGCTAGCCTACGAGCAGTACTTC
NA	NA	TRBV7-9	TRBJ2-7	13	CASSLRNLYEQYF	TGTGCCAGCAGCTTGAGGAACCTCTACGAGCAGTACTTC